Sequencing of this T cell receptor beta chain was carried out in a study of blood T cell repertoires in COVID-19. Turning to the study itself: The United States, Italy and Spain were the sources of the acute and convalescent COVID-19 samples. T cells, B-cell-depleted T cells, or PBMCs supplied cDNA or gDNA.

Methods used by the authors: Quantification of nucleated cells was approximated via reference gene primer amplification. Produced via immunoSEQ multiplex PCR; TCRdb's table is partial and in-frame only. V and J calls plus clone size are reproduced from that table; the DNA served to infer D and trimming. The sample has more than 250,000 clones, roughly 84% seen once. There are 20 residues in the CDR3. V dropped 4 bases and J dropped 0; count of bases not matched to a gene: 10. Germline CDR1 is LGHNA and CDR2 is YNFKEQ. This chain connects TRBV4-2 to TRBJ2-6, with 12 bases matching TRBD1. The source of this sequence is a man aged 50-60 years with active or convalescent COVID-19. Sequencing was performed on peripheral blood. This chain's CDR3 is CASSLSGTGGLSSGANVLTF. The CDR3 region has the DNA TGTGCCAGCAGCCTCTCCGGGACAGGGGGCCTAAGCTCTGGGGCCAACGTCCTGACTTTC.